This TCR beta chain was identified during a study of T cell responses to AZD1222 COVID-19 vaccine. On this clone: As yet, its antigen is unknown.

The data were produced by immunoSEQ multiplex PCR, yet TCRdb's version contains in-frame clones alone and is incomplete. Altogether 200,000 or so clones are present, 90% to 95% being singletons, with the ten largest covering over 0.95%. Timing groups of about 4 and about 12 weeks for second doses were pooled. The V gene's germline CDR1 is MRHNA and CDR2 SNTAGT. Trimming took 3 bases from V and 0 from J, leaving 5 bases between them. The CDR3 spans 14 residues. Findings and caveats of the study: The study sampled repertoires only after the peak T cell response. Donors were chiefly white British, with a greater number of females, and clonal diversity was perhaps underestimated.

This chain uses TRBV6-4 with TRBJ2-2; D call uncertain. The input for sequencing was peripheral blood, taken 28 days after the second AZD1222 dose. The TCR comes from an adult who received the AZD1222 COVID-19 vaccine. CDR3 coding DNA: TGTGCCAGCAGTGAAGCGTCGAACACCGGGGAGCTGTTTTTT. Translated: CASSEASNTGELFF.